Presented here are 2 T cell receptor beta chains from one specimen sequenced in a study of CD8 T cells in Susac syndrome. Random hexamers were used to reverse transcribe 0.5 to 1 ug of RNA. TCRdb used MiXCR to reprocess the immunoSEQ multiplex PCR reads, holding one entry per CDR3 protein. The table includes 150,000 to 200,000 distinct CDR3 sequences, 95% detected once. The sequencing input was CD4+ T cells from PBMCs. The receptors shown here come from a human donor with Susac syndrome.

V usage is TRBV20-1 and J usage is TRBJ1-1; D is perhaps TRBD1 (5 bases). This CDR3 is 13 amino acids long. Between the trimmed V and J ends, which lost 0 bases and 6 bases, there was a span of 11 bases. Germline loops: CDR1 DFQATT, CDR2 SNEGSKA (reference sequence). DNA of the CDR3: TGCAGTGCTAGAGATTACGGAGGGGCTGAAGCTTTCTTT. This sequence encodes CSARDYGGAEAFF.

The V gene is TRBV12-3 or TRBV12-4, the J gene TRBJ1-5; 7 bases align to TRBD1. Trimming removed 1 base from V and 3 bases from J; junction bases left unmatched: 18. The CDR3 covers 20 residues. CDR3 in DNA: TGTGCCAGCAGTTTAGTCGGGACAGTCCCTCTAAGGGGCCACAATCAGCCCCAGCATTTT. Amino acid sequence: CASSLVGTVPLRGHNQPQHF.